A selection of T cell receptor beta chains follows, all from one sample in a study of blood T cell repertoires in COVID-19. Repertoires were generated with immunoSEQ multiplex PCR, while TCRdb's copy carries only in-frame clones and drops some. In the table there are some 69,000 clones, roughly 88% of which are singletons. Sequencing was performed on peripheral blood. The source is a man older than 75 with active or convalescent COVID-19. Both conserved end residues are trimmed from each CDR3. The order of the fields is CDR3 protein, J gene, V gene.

ASAGGPSIYEQY,TRBJ2-7,TRBV10-2
ASSLGGTSAGELF,TRBJ2-2,TRBV11-3
ASSEQGELF,TRBJ2-2,TRBV7-2
ASSLASGIDTQY,TRBJ2-3,TRBV7-2
ASRTSGRRNEQY,TRBJ2-7,TRBV6-5
ASISTGNDSPLH,TRBJ1-6,TRBV7-9
ASSQPGQLTF,TRBJ1-1,TRBV6-2/TRBV6-3
ASSLYRGQNEQF,TRBJ2-1,TRBV5-1
ASSLDRPNTGELF,TRBJ2-2,TRBV5-1
ASSQDKTGGTEAF,TRBJ1-1,TRBV4-1
ASSPTGPRYGYT,TRBJ1-2,TRBV5-1
ASSPARQTNYGYT,TRBJ1-2,TRBV27
ASSSTGWGQPQH,TRBJ1-5,TRBV5-1
AWSVRGRGNQPQH,TRBJ1-5,TRBV30
ASSHGGPGTSYTDTQY,TRBJ2-3,TRBV3-1/TRBV3-2
ASSVLAGGPYEQY,TRBJ2-7,TRBV6-2/TRBV6-3
ASRPTGRDRGPGANVLT,TRBJ2-6,TRBV12-2
ASSLGGLLALSSYEQY,TRBJ2-7,TRBV5-4
ASSRDSHNYGYT,TRBJ1-2,TRBV5-1
ASIRPSGSWEQY,TRBJ2-7,TRBV6-5
ASSDKGGEKLF,TRBJ1-4,TRBV18
ASSLGVNTEAF,TRBJ1-1,TRBV5-1
ASSLAADYYGYT,TRBJ1-2,TRBV7-9
ASSFWGFTSGDQETQY,TRBJ2-5,TRBV11-2
ASSPLIGAEAF,TRBJ1-1,TRBV7-2
ASSLFPYRGANYGYT,TRBJ1-2,TRBV7-9